This T cell receptor beta chain comes out of a study of CD8 T cells in ankylosing spondylitis. MiXCR was run by TCRdb on the 5' RACE reads, yielding one entry per CDR3 protein. The sample has about 36,000 distinct CDR3 sequences, 11% seen once. Notes on the study in general: Ankylosing spondylitis blood seemed to carry a telltale TCR beta motif made of fewer than 10 highly homologous variants. Earlier studies detected some motif variants in reactive arthritis synovial fluid and blood.

A few counts support this clonotype. Antigen: not known. The origin of this receptor is a male donor with ankylosing spondylitis. Material for sequencing was synovial fluid, either unsorted or a sorted T cell fraction (not recorded which).

CDR3 amino acids: CASSYGSRYEQYF. DNA of the CDR3: TGTGCCAGCAGCTATGGGTCTCGATACGAGCAGTACTTC. The gene calls are TRBV7-6 and TRBJ2-7; unclear D gene. Trimming shortened V by 4 bases and J by 4 bases, and 11 bases separated the two germline ends. Germline V gives CDR1 SGHVS, CDR2 FNYEAQ. The CDR3 loop spans 13 amino acids.